Detailed here is one T cell receptor beta chain. TCRdb's table, derived via immunoSEQ multiplex PCR, lists solely in-frame clones and lacks some. Found here are about 20,000 clones, around four fifths of them singletons; the top ten hold 40%. V was clipped by 1 base and J by 0 bases, with 11 bases between them. The CDR3 covers 16 residues. The V gene's germline CDR1 is SEHNR and CDR2 FQNEAQ (reference sequence). All the patients suffered relapse after autologous stem cell transplantation, and brentuximab vedotin exposure differed. These data come from a study of PD-1 blockade in classical Hodgkin lymphoma.

The chain couples TRBV7-9 to TRBJ2-3; the D gene is possibly TRBD1 (5 bases). This clonotype was obtained from a human donor with classical Hodgkin lymphoma. Specimen: peripheral blood mononuclear cells (PBMCs), collected before the second cycle of nivolumab. Here the CDR3 DNA reads TGTGCCAGCAGCTTAGAGGGGATTGGCAGCACAGATACGCAGTATTTT. It codes for CASSLEGIGSTDTQYF.